Presented here are 5 T cell receptor beta chains from one specimen sequenced in a study of PD-L1 blockade in urothelial cancer. Libraries were prepared by immunoSEQ multiplex PCR; TCRdb keeps only in-frame clonotypes and omits some of them. The repertoire holds over 70,000 clones, over 65% seen once, with approximately 8% in the top ten. Sample time point: peripheral blood 6 weeks after treatment start. This material consisted of PBMCs, taken around atezolizumab (anti-PD-L1) treatment. These receptors all come from a man between 65 and 85 years old with urothelial cancer.

The chain couples TRBV7-3 to TRBJ2-3; maybe TRBD2 (6 bases). The CDR3 consists of 14 residues. Germline values: CDR1 SGHTA, CDR2 FQGTGA. Between the trimmed V and J ends, which lost 1 base and 2 bases, there was a span of 7 bases. CDR3 in DNA: TGTGCCAGCAGCTTAAGGGACTTCACAGATACGCAGTATTTT. It codes for CASSLRDFTDTQYF. Full variable domain (missing parts from reference TRBV7-3 and TRBJ2-3): GAGVSQTPSNKVTEKGKYVELRCDPISGHTALYWYRQSLGQGPEFLIYFQGTGAADDSGLPNDRFFAVRPEGSVSTLKIQRTERGDSAVYLCASSLRDFTDTQYFGPGTRLTVL.

The rearrangement links TRBV7-2 to TRBJ2-2, with D possibly TRBD1 on 6 matching bases. The CDR3 is 14 residues long. Germline CDR1 and CDR2: SGHTA and FQGNSA. The germline V and J ends were trimmed by 5 bases and 6 bases, with 13 bases remaining between them. Here the CDR3 reads CASSVRGAAGELFF. The CDR3 bases are TGTGCCAGCAGCGTCAGGGGTGCAGCCGGGGAGCTGTTTTTT.

This rearrangement joins TRBV2 to TRBJ1-6; 8 nucleotides line up with TRBD1. The CDR3 covers 14 residues. After removal of 6 bases from V and 5 bases from J, the junction contained 3 bases not matched to a gene. Germline lookup yields CDR1 SNHLY and CDR2 FYNNEI. Written as DNA, the CDR3 is TGTGCCAGCAGCCAGGGGGCTGATAATTCACCCCTCCACTTT. It translates to CASSQGADNSPLHF.

The rearrangement joins TRBV28 to TRBJ2-7; D perhaps matches TRBD1 (5 bases). V was cut by 6 bases and J by 2 bases, with 8 bases left in between. The germline CDR1 and CDR2 sequences are MDHEN and SYDVKM. This CDR3 is built from 12 residues. The CDR3 here is CASRSGTYEQYF. In DNA, the CDR3 is TGTGCCAGCAGGTCAGGGACCTACGAGCAGTACTTC. Combining the CDR3 with reference TRBV28 and TRBJ2-7 gives the whole variable domain DVKVTQSSRYLVKRTGEKVFLECVQDMDHENMFWYRQDPGLGLRLIYFSYDVKMKEKGDIPEGYSVSREKKERFSLILESASTNQTSMYLCASRSGTYEQYFGPGTRLTVT.

This chain joins TRBV7-4 and TRBJ1-1; D gene ambiguous. Trimming left V 4 bases short and J 1 base short, with 7 bases between. Germline-derived CDR1 and CDR2 are SGHVT and SQSDAQ. The CDR3 is 13 residues long. The CDR3 nucleotides are TGTGCCAGCAGCTCGGAGGGGAACACTGAAGCTTTCTTT. This translates into CASSSEGNTEAFF.